This T cell receptor beta chain emerged from a study of blood T cell repertoires in COVID-19. Recruitment covered 20 to 25 US areas and drew participants whose ages spanned roughly 18 to 89 years. Clinical history reported by participants formed the basis on which cohorts were assigned. This table comes from immunoSEQ multiplex PCR, and its TCRdb copy is limited to in-frame clones, with some not included. The sample records 250,000 to 350,000 clones, about 87% being singletons. Trimming took off 6 bases at V and 5 bases at J, with 22 bases between the two ends. Looked up from germline, CDR1 is SNHLY and CDR2 is FYNNEI. The CDR3 spans 16 residues.

This clonotype originated in a woman aged 45 to 65 who had recovered from COVID-19. The J gene is TRBJ2-5, the V gene TRBV2, with a weak D call TRBD1 (6 bases). Specimen: PBMCs or T cells enriched from blood (not recorded which). The CDR3 nucleotides are TGTGCCAGCAGCCTAAGGGAGACAGGTAGAGGGGAGACCCAGTACTTC. It yields the protein CASSLRETGRGETQYF.